This TCR beta chain was recovered during a study of tumor-infiltrating lymphocytes in primary liver carcinoma. General study points: Tumor top-250-clone fractions significantly exceeded those of blood (p = 0.039).

Starting material for RNA and DNA co-extraction consisted of roughly 17-31 mg of unsorted bulk tissue. Production of TCR beta cDNA used approximately 480 ng total RNA together with a constant-region primer. Investigators got TCR beta libraries out of three nested multiplex PCR rounds, done with slightly modified ARM-PCR. With TRBV1-TRBV30 forward primers and a C-beta reverse primer, the first two PCR rounds were run for approximately 9 cycles each. TCRdb re-called the multiplex PCR reads through MiXCR, storing one row per CDR3 protein. The sample contains 100,000 or so distinct CDR3 sequences, 55% to 80% of which appear only once. The V gene end was trimmed by 4 bases and the J gene end by 2 bases; junction bases not matched to a gene: 6. Germline V CDR1 and CDR2: SGHNT, YYREEE (reference sequence). There are 14 residues in the CDR3. Concerning this clonotype itself: What it binds is unknown. The CDR3 ends on some other residue instead of the conserved phenylalanine or tryptophan, so this is likely a read error.

What was sequenced was liver tumor tissue from sampling region 2. As to subset: tumor region T2, inferior pole. This receptor was identified in a woman aged 60 to 75 with primary liver carcinoma and hepatitis B virus infection. The genes are TRBV5-4 and TRBJ2-7; 7 positions match TRBD2. In DNA form, the CDR3 reads TGTGCCAGCAGCGCGGGGAGGGTACCCTACGAGCAGTACATC. This translates into CASSAGRVPYEQYI.